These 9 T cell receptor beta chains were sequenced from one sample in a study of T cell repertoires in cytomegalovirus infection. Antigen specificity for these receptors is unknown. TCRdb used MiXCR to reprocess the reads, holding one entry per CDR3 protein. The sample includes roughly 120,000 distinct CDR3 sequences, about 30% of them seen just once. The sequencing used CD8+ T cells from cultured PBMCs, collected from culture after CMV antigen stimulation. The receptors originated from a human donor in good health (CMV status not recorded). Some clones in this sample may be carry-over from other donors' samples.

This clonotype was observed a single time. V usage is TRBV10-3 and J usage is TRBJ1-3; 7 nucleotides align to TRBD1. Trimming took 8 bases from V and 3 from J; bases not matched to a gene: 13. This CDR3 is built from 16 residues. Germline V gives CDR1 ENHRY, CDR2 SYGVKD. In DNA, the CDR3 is TGTGCCATCGGGGACAGCCACACCGGGGATGGAAACACCATATATTTT. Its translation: CAIGDSHTGDGNTIYF.

CDR3 sequence (DNA): TGTGCCACCAGCAGAGTAGGCGGGGGGTTCTCCTACGAGCAGTACTTC. This sequence encodes CATSRVGGGFSYEQYF. V and J are TRBV15 and TRBJ2-7, with 8 bases fitting TRBD2. This CDR3 comprises 16 residues. The junction had 5 bases not matched to a gene; V was cut back by 1 base and J by 0 bases. The germline gives CDR1 LNHNV, CDR2 YYDKDF (reference sequence).

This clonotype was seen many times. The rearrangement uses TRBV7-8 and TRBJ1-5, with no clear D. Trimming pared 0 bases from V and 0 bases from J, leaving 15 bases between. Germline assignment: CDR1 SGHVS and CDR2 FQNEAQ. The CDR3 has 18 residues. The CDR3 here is CASSLASVTVNSNQPQHF. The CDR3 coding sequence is TGTGCCAGCAGCTTAGCCTCAGTGACGGTGAATAGCAATCAGCCCCAGCATTTT.

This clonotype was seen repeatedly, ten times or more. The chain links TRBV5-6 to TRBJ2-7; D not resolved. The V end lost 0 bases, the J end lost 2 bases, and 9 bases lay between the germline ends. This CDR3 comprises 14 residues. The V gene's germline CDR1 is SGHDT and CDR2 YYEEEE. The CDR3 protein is CASSLVQSAYEQYF. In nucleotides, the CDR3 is TGTGCCAGCAGCTTGGTACAGTCAGCCTACGAGCAGTACTTC.

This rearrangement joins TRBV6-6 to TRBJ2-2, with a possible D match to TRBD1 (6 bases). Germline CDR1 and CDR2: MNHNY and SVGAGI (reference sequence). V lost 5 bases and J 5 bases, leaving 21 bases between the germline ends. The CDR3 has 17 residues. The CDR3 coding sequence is TGTGCCAGCAGTCCAGGACAGCTCTCAGTGGGTACCGGGGAGCTGTTTTTT. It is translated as CASSPGQLSVGTGELFF.

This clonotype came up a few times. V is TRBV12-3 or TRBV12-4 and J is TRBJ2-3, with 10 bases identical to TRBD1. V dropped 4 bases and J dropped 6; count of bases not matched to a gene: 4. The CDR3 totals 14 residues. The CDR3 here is CASSSGQGLDTQYF. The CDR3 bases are TGTGCCAGCAGTTCGGGACAGGGGCTGGATACGCAGTATTTT.

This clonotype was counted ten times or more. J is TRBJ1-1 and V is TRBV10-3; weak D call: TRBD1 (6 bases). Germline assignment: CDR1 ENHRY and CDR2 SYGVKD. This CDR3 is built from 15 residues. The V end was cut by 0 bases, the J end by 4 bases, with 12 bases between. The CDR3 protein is CAISESYRVATEAFF. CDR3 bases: TGTGCCATCAGTGAGTCGTACAGGGTAGCCACTGAAGCTTTCTTT.

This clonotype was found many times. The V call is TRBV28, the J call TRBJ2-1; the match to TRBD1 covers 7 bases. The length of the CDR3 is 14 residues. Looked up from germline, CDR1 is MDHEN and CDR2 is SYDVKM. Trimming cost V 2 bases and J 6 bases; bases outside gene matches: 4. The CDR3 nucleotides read TGTGCCAGCAGTTTAATTGCAGGGGGCAATGAGCAGTTCTTC. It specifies CASSLIAGGNEQFF. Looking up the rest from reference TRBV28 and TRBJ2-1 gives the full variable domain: DVKVTQSSRYLVKRTGEKVFLECVQDMDHENMFWYRQDPGLGLRLIYFSYDVKMKEKGDIPEGYSVSREKKERFSLILESASTNQTSMYLCASSLIAGGNEQFFGPGTRLTVL.

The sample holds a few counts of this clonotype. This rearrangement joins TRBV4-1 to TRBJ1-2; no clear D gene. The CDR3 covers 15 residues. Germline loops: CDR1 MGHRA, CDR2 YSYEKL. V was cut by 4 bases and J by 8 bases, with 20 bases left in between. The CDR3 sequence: CASSLTVAGLGGYTF. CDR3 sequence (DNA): TGCGCCAGCAGCCTCACGGTAGCGGGGTTAGGAGGCTACACCTTC.